Shown below are 12 T cell receptor beta chains from a single sample sequenced in a study of cytomegalovirus exposure and HLA in healthy donors. PCR employed 60 Vbeta and 13 Jbeta primers. Some clones are missing from TCRdb's copy, which holds only in-frame ones; the method was immunoSEQ multiplex PCR. Of some 150,000 clones in the sample, 70% to 80% are singletons; the top ten hold 3.5% to 4.5%. Material for sequencing was PBMCs. The receptors stem from a human donor in good health.

This clone turned up a few times. The rearrangement links TRBV6-5 to TRBJ1-3, with D possibly matching TRBD1 (6 bases). The ends were cut back, 6 bases at V and 4 bases at J, with 10 bases in the middle. The CDR3 sequence is 13 residues long. Germline V gene sequence: CDR1 MNHEY, CDR2 SVGAGI. The CDR3 spells CASRGQGGNTIYF. CDR3 in DNA: TGTGCCAGCAGGGGCCAGGGGGGAAACACCATATATTTT.

The chain links TRBV28 to TRBJ2-7, with a weak D call TRBD2 (6 bases). Germline CDR1 MDHEN, CDR2 SYDVKM. V was trimmed by 8 bases and J by 1 base, leaving 12 bases between them. CDR3 length: 13 residues. The CDR3 loop is CASGGLASYEQYF. CDR3 coding DNA: TGTGCCAGCGGGGGGTTGGCGTCCTACGAGCAGTACTTC.

In the case of this clone: The same CDR3 also results from other DNA sequences found in this sample. The rearrangement joins TRBV5-6 to TRBJ2-1; D gene ambiguous. Germline V gives CDR1 SGHDT, CDR2 YYEEEE. This CDR3 comprises 14 residues. Trimming removed 0 bases at V and 1 base at J, with 5 bases between. The CDR3 sequence: CASSLGVSYNEQFF. As DNA, the CDR3 is TGTGCCAGCAGCTTGGGAGTTTCCTACAATGAGCAGTTCTTC. Complete variable domain (other parts from reference TRBV5-6 and TRBJ2-1): DAGVTQSPTHLIKTRGQQVTLRCSPKSGHDTVSWYQQALGQGPQFIFQYYEEEERQRGNFPDRFSGHQFPNYSSELNVNALLLGDSALYLCASSLGVSYNEQFFGPGTRLTVL.

V usage is TRBV6-6 and J usage is TRBJ1-4, with 9 bases fitting TRBD1. V gave up 10 bases and J gave up 0 bases; unmatched junction bases: 6. Germline CDR1 MNHNY, CDR2 SVGAGI (reference sequence). CDR3 size: 15 residues. DNA of the CDR3: TGTGCCACCGGGACAGGGAAGACAACTAATGAAAAACTGTTTTTT. It is translated as CATGTGKTTNEKLFF.

The genes are TRBV15 and TRBJ1-5, with 9 positions matching TRBD1. The CDR3 is 15 amino acids. V trimming: 1 base; J trimming: 5 bases; junction bases outside the gene matches: 3. Germline V gives CDR1 LNHNV, CDR2 YYDKDF (reference sequence). CDR3 in amino acids: CATSRGTGEHQPQHF. As DNA, the CDR3 is TGTGCCACCAGCAGAGGGACAGGGGAACATCAGCCCCAGCATTTT.

This clone appeared once. This rearrangement joins TRBV15 to TRBJ2-3, with TRBD1 matching 10 bases. CDR1 and CDR2 (germline): LNHNV, YYDKDF (reference sequence). This CDR3 spans 14 amino acids. V lost 5 bases, J lost 5 bases, and 4 bases stayed unmatched. CDR3 amino acids: CATSLDRGGDTQYF. The DNA of the CDR3 is TGTGCCACCAGCCTGGACAGGGGGGGAGATACGCAGTATTTT.

This clone was recorded once. The chain carries TRBV5-5 and TRBJ1-2, with 8 bases matching TRBD1. The ends lost 2 bases at V and 4 bases at J; junction bases unmatched: 13. Looked up from germline, CDR1 is SGHKS and CDR2 is YYEKEE (reference sequence). This CDR3 comprises 17 residues. DNA of the CDR3: TGTGCCAGCAGCTTCCGACTTTATGGACAGGGAACCTATGGCTACACCTTC. Translating it yields CASSFRLYGQGTYGYTF.

The chain employs TRBV21-1 and TRBJ2-7; no check of the table's D call, TRBD2, against the DNA was made. TRBV21-1 is termed a pseudogene. This CDR3 is built from 13 residues. The CDR3 coding sequence is TGTGCCAGCAGCATCCGCATCGAGCACGAGCAGTACTTC. It yields the protein CASSIRIEHEQYF.

J is TRBJ2-1 and V is TRBV27; maybe TRBD1 (6 bases). V lost 6 bases and J lost 9, with 18 bases in between. The CDR3 has 14 residues. CDR1 is MNHEY, CDR2 SMNVEV, per germline (reference sequence). Here the CDR3 reads CASRLGQTGPEQFF. DNA for the CDR3: TGTGCCAGCAGGCTAGGACAGACGGGCCCTGAGCAGTTCTTC.

The chain has TRBV10-3 and TRBJ1-2; D is ambiguous. Germline CDR1 and CDR2: ENHRY and SYGVKD. The CDR3 spans 13 residues. V lost 7 bases and J 6 bases, leaving 15 bases between the germline ends. The CDR3 loop is CAIKEEGKHGYTF. The CDR3 DNA is TGTGCCATCAAAGAGGAGGGAAAGCATGGCTACACCTTC.

This chain connects TRBV19 to TRBJ1-3; 7 nucleotides line up with TRBD1. The junction had 16 bases not matched to a gene; V was cut back by 5 bases and J by 3 bases. The germline gives CDR1 LNHDA, CDR2 SQIVND (reference sequence). The CDR3 contains 18 residues. The CDR3 bases are TGTGCCAGTAGTCTTCGGACAGGAGCCTTTCCTGTTGGAAACACCATATATTTT. Protein product: CASSLRTGAFPVGNTIYF.

V and J are TRBV7-6 and TRBJ1-5; maybe TRBD1 (5 bases). The CDR3 runs 16 residues. Trimming removed 5 bases at V and 2 bases at J, with 16 bases between. Germline loops: CDR1 SGHVS, CDR2 FNYEAQ. CDR3 sequence reads: CASSARGGPGNQPQHF. The CDR3 bases are TGTGCCAGCAGCGCAAGGGGAGGGCCAGGCAATCAGCCCCAGCATTTT.